The sequence of this T cell receptor beta chain was determined in a study of cytomegalovirus exposure and HLA in healthy donors. Regarding the study as a whole: Usually a TCR sequence was rare, but some public TCRs were found in many donors.

The protocol was immunoSEQ multiplex PCR, while the TCRdb copy is restricted to in-frame clones and leaves out a portion. The sample holds more than 250,000 clones, approximately 86% seen once. Germline values: CDR1 SGHRS, CDR2 YFSETQ. The CDR3 covers 16 residues. V shed 4 bases and J 2 bases; nucleotides not matched to a gene: 11. As regards this clone: Its antigen is not identified.

Source material: PBMCs. The genes are TRBV5-1 and TRBJ2-7; 8 bases align to TRBD1. The clonotype originates from a woman in her thirties in good health and CMV-seropositive. CDR3 loop: CASSRGSVTGAYEQYF. The CDR3 bases are TGCGCCAGCAGCCGAGGGTCCGTGACAGGGGCCTACGAGCAGTACTTC.